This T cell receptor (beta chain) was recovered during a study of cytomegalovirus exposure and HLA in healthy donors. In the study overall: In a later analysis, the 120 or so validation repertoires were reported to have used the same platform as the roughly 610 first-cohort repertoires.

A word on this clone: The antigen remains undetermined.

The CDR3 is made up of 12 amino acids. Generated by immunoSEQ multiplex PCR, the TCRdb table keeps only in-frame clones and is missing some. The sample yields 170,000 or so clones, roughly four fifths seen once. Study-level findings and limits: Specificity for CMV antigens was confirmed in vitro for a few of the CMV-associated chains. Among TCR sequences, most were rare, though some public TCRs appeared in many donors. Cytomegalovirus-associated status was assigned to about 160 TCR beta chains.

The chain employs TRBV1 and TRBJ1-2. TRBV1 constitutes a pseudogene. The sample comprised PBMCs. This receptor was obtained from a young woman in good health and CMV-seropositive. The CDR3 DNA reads TGCACCAGCAGCCTGACCGGGAGTCCGCTACTCTTC. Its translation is CTSSLTGSPLLF.